These T cell receptor beta chains were read from a single sample in a study of cytomegalovirus exposure and HLA in healthy donors. The method was immunoSEQ multiplex PCR; TCRdb's version includes in-frame clones alone and lacks a portion of them. The table lists some 130,000 clones, about 10% of them singletons. What was sequenced was PBMCs. Receptors were obtained from a man aged 45 to 65 in good health and CMV-seronegative. The CDR3 runs from the conserved cysteine through the conserved F or W. A D gene is named only where the DNA matches it firmly. Clone size is shown for a subset of rows, as once, few, many or a class of expanded clone.

d_call	clone_size	cdr3_length	j_call	v_call	cdr3_nt	cdr3_aa
TRBD1	NA	15	TRBJ1-4	TRBV30	TGTGCCTGGAGTGTAGGACAGGGGATCGGGGAAAAACTGTTTTTT	CAWSVGQGIGEKLFF
TRBD2	NA	13	TRBJ2-7	TRBV7-7	TGTGCTAGCAGCTTAGCGGGGGGATACGAGCAGTACTTC	CASSLAGGYEQYF
NA	few	15	TRBJ1-3	TRBV7-9	TGTGCCAGCAGCTTAGCGGCAGGGGACGGAAACACCATATATTTT	CASSLAAGDGNTIYF
NA	NA	16	TRBJ1-5	TRBV9	TGTGCCAGCAGCCCATCGGCGGGATTGAGCAATCAGCCCCAGCATTTT	CASSPSAGLSNQPQHF
NA	few	14	TRBJ2-5	TRBV6-6	TGTGCCAGCAGTGCCAGCGGAGGACAAGAGACCCAGTACTTC	CASSASGGQETQYF
TRBD2	few	17	TRBJ2-1	TRBV7-3	TGTGCCAGCAGCTCGGGACTAGCGGGAGGAGGCGGCAATGAGCAGTTCTTC	CASSSGLAGGGGNEQFF
TRBD1	few	17	TRBJ1-5	TRBV13	TGTGCCAGCCGAAGAGGGACAGGGAAGGCATTCCATCAGCCCCAGCATTTT	CASRRGTGKAFHQPQHF
NA	NA	19	TRBJ2-6	TRBV7-3	TGTGCCAGCAGCTTAATTTCAGGGGATACGAGCTCTGGGGCCAACGTCCTGACTTTC	CASSLISGDTSSGANVLTF
NA	few	15	TRBJ1-5	TRBV5-4	TGTGCCAGCAGCTTGGTTCCAGGGCTCAATCAGCCCCAGCATTTT	CASSLVPGLNQPQHF
NA	NA	14	TRBJ1-1	TRBV2	TGTGCCAGCAGTGTTACAGGGAGGAACACTGAAGCTTTCTTT	CASSVTGRNTEAFF
TRBD1	NA	13	TRBJ1-2	TRBV7-2	TGTGCCAGCAGCCAGGGGGCAGTCGGTGGCTACACCTTC	CASSQGAVGGYTF
TRBD1	few	14	TRBJ1-1	TRBV7-8	TGTGCCAGCAGCTCCGACAGGGCGGACACTGAAGCTTTCTTT	CASSSDRADTEAFF
TRBD2	few	13	TRBJ2-1	TRBV2	TGTGCCAGTCCTAGCGGGAGGGCCAGTGAGCAGTTCTTC	CASPSGRASEQFF
NA	once	13	TRBJ2-7	TRBV11-2	TGTGCCAGCAGCCCTACGGGGTCCTACGAGCAGTACTTC	CASSPTGSYEQYF
TRBD1	few	15	TRBJ2-7	TRBV7-6	TGTGCCAGCAGCTTAGGGACAGGGGATTCCTACGAGCAGTACTTC	CASSLGTGDSYEQYF
TRBD1	few	13	TRBJ2-5	TRBV19	TGTGCCAGTAGTCGGACAGGGGGCGAGACCCAGTACTTC	CASSRTGGETQYF
NA	NA	17	TRBJ2-2	TRBV4-2	TGTGCCAGCAGCCCTGGACAAGGCGGTTCCCGAGCCGGGGAGCTGTTTTTT	CASSPGQGGSRAGELFF
NA	few	16	TRBJ1-5	TRBV2	TGTGCCAGCAGGGCCCCGATGCGGGACGTCAATCAGCCCCAGCATTTT	CASRAPMRDVNQPQHF